This TCR beta chain was sequenced in a study of T cell responses to AZD1222 COVID-19 vaccine. Looking at the study overall: Second-dose intervals near 4 or 12 weeks were combined.

General study findings and limits: Regions left unmutated in variants are reportedly the target of nearly half of spike-specific TCRs. Baseline seropositivity occurred in only a handful of AZD1222 recipients.

J lost 4 bases, V lost 10 bases, and 7 bases had no gene match. Germline assignment: CDR1 LGHDT and CDR2 YNNKEL (reference sequence). CDR3 size: 14 residues. Produced via immunoSEQ multiplex PCR; TCRdb's table is partial and in-frame only. The table includes about 140,000 clones, more than 85% detected once. About this clone itself: The target antigen is unknown.

The rearrangement uses TRBV3-1 (or the pseudogene TRBV3-2) and TRBJ2-1; 10 nucleotides match TRBD2. The sequence derives from an adult in good health. The specimen comprised peripheral blood, sampled on day 0 of AZD1222 vaccination. CDR3 DNA sequence: TGTGCCACCGCTAGCGGGGGAATTTACAATGAGCAGTTCTTC. Translating it yields CATASGGIYNEQFF.